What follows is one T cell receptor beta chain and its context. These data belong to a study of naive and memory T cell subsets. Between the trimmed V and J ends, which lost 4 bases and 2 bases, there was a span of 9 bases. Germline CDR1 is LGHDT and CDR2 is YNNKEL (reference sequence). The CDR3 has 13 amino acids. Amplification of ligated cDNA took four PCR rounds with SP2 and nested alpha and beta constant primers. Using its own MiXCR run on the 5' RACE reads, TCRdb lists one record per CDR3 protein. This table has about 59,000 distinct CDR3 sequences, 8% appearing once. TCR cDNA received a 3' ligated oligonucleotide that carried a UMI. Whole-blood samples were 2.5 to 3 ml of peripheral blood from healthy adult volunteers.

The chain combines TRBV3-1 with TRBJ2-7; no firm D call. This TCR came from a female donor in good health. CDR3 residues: CASSPEVAYEQYF. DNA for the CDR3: TGTGCCAGCAGCCCGGAAGTAGCCTACGAGCAGTACTTC.